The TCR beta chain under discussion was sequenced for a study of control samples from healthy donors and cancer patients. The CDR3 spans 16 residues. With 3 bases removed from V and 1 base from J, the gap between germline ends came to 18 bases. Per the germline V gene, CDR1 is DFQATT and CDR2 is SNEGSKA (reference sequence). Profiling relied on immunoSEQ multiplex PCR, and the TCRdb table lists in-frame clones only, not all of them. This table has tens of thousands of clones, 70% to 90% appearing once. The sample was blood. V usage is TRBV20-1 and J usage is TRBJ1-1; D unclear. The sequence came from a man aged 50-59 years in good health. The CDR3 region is CSASSGRLVWNTEAFF. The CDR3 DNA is TGCAGTGCTAGTTCCGGACGGCTCGTATGGAACACTGAAGCTTTCTTT.